The rows below give T cell receptor beta chains drawn from one sample of a study of T cells in Graves' hyperthyroidism and ophthalmopathy. TCRdb reprocessed the multiplex PCR reads with MiXCR, giving one entry per CDR3 protein. The sample contains roughly 700,000 distinct CDR3 sequences, about a third of which appear only once. Sequenced material: blood. The receptors were gathered from a woman aged 40 to 50 with Graves' hyperthyroidism. Each CDR3 is given with its conserved first and last residue. The D gene is left open where the match is weak. Size tells how often a clone was seen (once, few, many) or the class of an expanded clone, and some rows leave it out.

clone_size	j_call	v_call	d_call	cdr3_nt	cdr3_aa
many	TRBJ1-6	TRBV12-3/TRBV12-4	NA	TGTGCCAGCAGCCCCCTCCTTCCGGGACTGTCGAATGTGGCCCTCCACTTT	CASSPLLPGLSNVALHF
many	TRBJ1-5	TRBV19	TRBD1	TGTGCCAGTAGTAGAGACAGGGAAGGCCTTCAGCCCCAGCATTTT	CASSRDREGLQPQHF
NA	TRBJ1-5	TRBV6-6	NA	TGTGCCGGCAGTTACGACCCCGGGCAGAGAAATCAGCCCCAGCATTTT	CAGSYDPGQRNQPQHF
NA	TRBJ1-1	TRBV24-1	TRBD1	TGTGCCACCAGTGAGACAGGGACAGTAACTGAAGCTTTCTTT	CATSETGTVTEAFF
many	TRBJ1-5	TRBV4-3	NA	TGCGCCAGCAGCCAAGAAGCATGGCAGCCCCAGCATTTT	CASSQEAWQPQHF
many	TRBJ1-2	TRBV7-9	TRBD1	TGTGCCAGCAGCCGAGGAGGGGAGGGGGCGCATGGCTACACCTTC	CASSRGGEGAHGYTF
few	TRBJ2-7	TRBV7-9	TRBD1	TGTGCCAGCAGCATAGGGACAGGGGGCAAGGTCGAGCAGTACTTC	CASSIGTGGKVEQYF
NA	TRBJ2-6	TRBV12-3/TRBV12-4	NA	TGTGCCAGCAGCCCCCCTGGCCGGGATGGGGCCAACGTCCTGACTTTC	CASSPPGRDGANVLTF
NA	TRBJ1-3	TRBV4-3	NA	TGCGCCAGCAGCCGCCAATCGGGGAAAGGGAACACCATATATTTT	CASSRQSGKGNTIYF
many	TRBJ1-2	TRBV6-5	NA	TGTGCCAGCAGTAAGGACAGCCCCTATCGCTACACCTTC	CASSKDSPYRYTF
many	TRBJ1-5	TRBV4-2	NA	TGTGCCAGCAGCCAAGAGAACACCAATCAGCCCCAGCATTTT	CASSQENTNQPQHF
NA	TRBJ2-2	TRBV5-1	NA	TGCGCCAGCAGTCCAGTTCTCACCGGGGAGCTGTTTTTT	CASSPVLTGELFF